The 4 T cell receptor beta chains given below trace back to one sample, sequenced in a study of human CD8 memory T cell subsets. Sequencing libraries of TCR beta were made by UMI-labeled 5' RACE. From its re-call of the 5' RACE reads, TCRdb lists each CDR3 protein once, without DNA. This table holds thousands of distinct CDR3 sequences. The sample comprised CD8+ T cells from PBMCs. The receptor source for this set is a human donor in good health.

This chain connects TRBV5-6 to TRBJ2-7. Germline CDR1 reads SGHDT; CDR2 reads YYEEEE. The CDR3 length is 13 residues. The chain's CDR3 is CASSEDSFYEQYF.

The chain uses TRBV5-1 and TRBJ1-1; TCRdb outputs TRBD1, but without DNA this stays unchecked. The germline V gene has CDR1 SGHRS and CDR2 YFSETQ. CDR3 length: 16 residues. CDR3: CASSVSTGWGNTEAFF.

The V and J genes are TRBV10-3 and TRBJ1-1; TCRdb returns TRBD1, unconfirmable since there is no DNA. This CDR3 contains 14 residues. Germline assignment: CDR1 ENHRY and CDR2 SYGVKD. CDR3 residues: CAISTTGGNTEAFF.

The CDR3 region is CASSLNVDTVDQYF. The chain is built from TRBV5-1 and TRBJ2-5. The germline gives CDR1 SGHRS, CDR2 YFSETQ. This CDR3 has 14 residues.